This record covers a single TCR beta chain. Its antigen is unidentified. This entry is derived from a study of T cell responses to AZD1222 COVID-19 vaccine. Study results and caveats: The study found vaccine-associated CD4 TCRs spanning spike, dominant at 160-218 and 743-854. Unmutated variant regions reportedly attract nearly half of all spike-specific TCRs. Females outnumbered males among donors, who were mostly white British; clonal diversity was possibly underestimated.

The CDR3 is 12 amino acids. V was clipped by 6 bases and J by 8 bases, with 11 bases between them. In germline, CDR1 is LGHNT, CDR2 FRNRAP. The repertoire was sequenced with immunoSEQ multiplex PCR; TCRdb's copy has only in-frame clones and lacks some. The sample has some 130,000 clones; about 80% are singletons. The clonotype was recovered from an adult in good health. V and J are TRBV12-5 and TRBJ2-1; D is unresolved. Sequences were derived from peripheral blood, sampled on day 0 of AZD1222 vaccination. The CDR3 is CASGLIMHEQFF. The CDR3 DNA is TGTGCTAGTGGATTGATAATGCATGAGCAGTTCTTC.